This passage covers 26 T cell receptor beta chains from one sample sequenced in a study of T cell responses to AZD1222 COVID-19 vaccine. Clones were read by immunoSEQ multiplex PCR, and TCRdb kept only the in-frame ones, dropping some. The sample records around 78,000 clones, roughly 80% being singletons. The input for sequencing was peripheral blood, taken on day 0 of AZD1222 vaccination. The source of these receptors is an adult in good health.

The chain carries TRBV7-9 and TRBJ2-7, with D tentatively TRBD1 or TRBD2 (7 bases each). CDR1 is SEHNR and CDR2 is FQNEAQ in the germline V gene (reference sequence). CDR3 length equals 14 residues. V dropped 3 bases and J dropped 3 bases, with 12 bases sitting between them. The CDR3: CASSLGGGGYEQYF. The CDR3, as DNA: TGTGCCAGCAGCTTGGGAGGGGGCGGCTACGAGCAGTACTTC. The full variable domain, with the rest looked up from reference TRBV7-9 and TRBJ2-7, is DTGVSQNPRHKITKRGQNVTFRCDPISEHNRLYWYRQTLGQGPEFLTYFQNEAQLEKSRLLSDRFSAERPKGSFSTLEIQRTEQGDSAMYLCASSLGGGGYEQYFGPGTRLTVT.

The chain joins TRBV2 to TRBJ2-7; 8 positions agree with TRBD1. The CDR3 has 12 residues. Per the germline V gene, CDR1 is SNHLY and CDR2 is FYNNEI. Trimming cost V 4 bases and J 11 bases; bases outside gene matches: 7. CDR3 protein: CASSGQGRIKYF. CDR3 bases: TGTGCCAGCAGTGGACAGGGGAGGATAAAGTACTTC.

This sequence joins TRBV10-3 and TRBJ2-7; 12 positions match TRBD1. CDR3 length equals 13 residues. Per the germline V gene, CDR1 is ENHRY and CDR2 is SYGVKD. V dropped 8 bases and J dropped 7; count of bases not matched to a gene: 6. The CDR3: CAIEGQGAREQYF. In DNA form, the CDR3 reads TGTGCCATCGAGGGACAGGGGGCAAGGGAGCAGTACTTC.

The CDR3 reads CSVARLDARETQYF. CDR3 coding DNA: TGCAGCGTGGCTCGGCTCGATGCACGGGAGACCCAGTACTTC. This rearrangement joins TRBV29-1 to TRBJ2-5; D is undetermined. The CDR3 runs to 14 residues. The V end lost 6 bases, the J end lost 5 bases, and 19 bases lay between the germline ends. The germline V gene has CDR1 SQVTM and CDR2 ANQGSEA.

The J gene is TRBJ1-6, the V gene TRBV5-8, with 7 bases fitting TRBD1. V lost 3 bases and J lost 5; bases outside the gene matches: 5. Germline CDR1 SGHTS, CDR2 YDEGEE. This CDR3 is 15 amino acids long. CDR3 residues: CASSSWTGDNSPLHF. The CDR3 DNA sequence: TGTGCCAGCAGCTCATGGACAGGCGATAATTCACCCCTCCACTTT.

This clone was found once. Other DNA sequences from this sample encode an identical CDR3 as well. The chain recombines TRBV5-4 with TRBJ1-1; a possible D gene is TRBD1 (6 bases). The germline V and J ends were trimmed by 4 bases and 2 bases, with 9 bases remaining between them. This CDR3 comprises 13 residues. Germline V gene data show CDR1 as SGHNT and CDR2 as YYREEE (reference sequence). The DNA of the CDR3 is TGTGCCAGCAGCCTGGGGGGCAACACTGAAGCTTTCTTT. Translated, it gives CASSLGGNTEAFF.

The gene calls are TRBV5-4 and TRBJ1-6; D uncertain. Deletions cut 3 bases from V and 0 bases from J, with 13 bases between. The CDR3 runs to 17 residues. Germline-derived CDR1 and CDR2 are SGHNT and YYREEE (reference sequence). The CDR3 loop reads CASSSRAQSSYNSPLHF. In DNA, the CDR3 is TGTGCCAGCAGCTCGAGGGCCCAAAGCTCCTATAATTCACCCCTCCACTTT.

The chain employs TRBV5-1 and TRBJ2-2; 7 nucleotides align to TRBD1. With V trimmed by 1 base and J by 4 bases, 4 bases remained unmatched. The CDR3 is made up of 15 amino acids. Germline CDR1 is SGHRS and CDR2 is YFSETQ. The CDR3 DNA reads as TGCGCCAGCAGCTTGACAGGGGCGGTCACCGGGGAGCTGTTTTTT. Translating gives CASSLTGAVTGELFF.

The genes are TRBV7-2 and TRBJ2-3; 9 bases line up with TRBD2. The ends lost 3 bases at V and 2 bases at J; junction bases unmatched: 9. This CDR3 contains 17 residues. The germline V gene has CDR1 SGHTA and CDR2 FQGNSA. The CDR3 is CASSLASGNAVTDTQYF. The CDR3 DNA is TGTGCCAGCAGCTTGGCTAGCGGGAACGCGGTCACAGATACGCAGTATTTT.

The chain links TRBV30 to TRBJ1-1; 7 bases agree with TRBD1. Germline V gives CDR1 GTSNPN, CDR2 SVGIG (reference sequence). CDR3 length: 13 amino acids. The ends lost 4 bases at V and 3 bases at J; junction bases unmatched: 5. The CDR3 DNA reads as TGTGCCTGGACTGCCAGGGGGGACACTGAAGCTTTCTTT. This encodes CAWTARGDTEAFF.

V usage is TRBV5-1 and J usage is TRBJ1-6; a weak D match, TRBD1 (5 bases). There are 15 residues in the CDR3. V was trimmed by 0 bases and J by 8 bases, leaving 12 bases between them. Germline CDR1 is SGHRS and CDR2 is YFSETQ. This chain's CDR3 is CASSLAGDGDSPLHF. CDR3 DNA: TGCGCCAGCAGCTTGGCCGGGGACGGCGATTCACCCCTCCACTTT.

This clone was counted at least ten times. The gene calls are TRBV4-3 and TRBJ2-7; D may be TRBD1 or TRBD2 (5 bases each). This CDR3 contains 16 residues. V lost 5 bases and J 3 bases, leaving 20 bases between the germline ends. Germline V gives CDR1 LGHNA, CDR2 YSLEER. The CDR3 bases are TGCGCCAGCAGCTCAACGGCCGGGGCAGTCGGCTACGAGCAGTACTTC. Residues: CASSSTAGAVGYEQYF.

V gene TRBV5-4 combines with J gene TRBJ2-3, with 7 bases identical to TRBD2. Germline V lookup: CDR1 SGHNT, CDR2 YYREEE (reference sequence). The CDR3 covers 14 residues. Trimming at V came to 0 bases and at J to 4 bases, leaving 2 bases not matched to a gene. The CDR3 protein is CASSLGGRADTQYF. In DNA, the CDR3 is TGTGCCAGCAGCTTGGGGGGGAGGGCAGATACGCAGTATTTT.

The chain is built from TRBV21-1 and TRBJ2-2; the table names TRBD2, a call not compared with the DNA. TRBV21-1 is a documented pseudogene. CDR3 size: 13 residues. In DNA, the CDR3 is TGTGCCAGCAGCCCCCGGGACACCGGGGAGCTGTTTTTT. Translated, it gives CASSPRDTGELFF.

The rearrangement links TRBV4-3 to TRBJ2-5; maybe TRBD1 (6 bases). This CDR3 is 16 amino acids long. Germline V lookup: CDR1 LGHNA, CDR2 YSLEER. Trimming removed 3 bases from V and 4 bases from J, with 18 bases in between. CDR3 sequence: CASSQSVGTIGETQYF. CDR3 nucleotide sequence: TGCGCCAGCAGCCAGAGCGTCGGGACAATAGGAGAGACCCAGTACTTC.

This chain links TRBV19 with TRBJ1-1; the D gene is possibly TRBD1 (5 bases). This CDR3 contains 16 residues. V lost 10 bases to trimming and J lost 0 bases, with 21 bases between them. Germline V CDR1 and CDR2: LNHDA, SQIVND (reference sequence). For the CDR3, the DNA is TGTGCCATTTCACGGTCCTCTGGGGCTATGAACACTGAAGCTTTCTTT. This encodes CAISRSSGAMNTEAFF. Variable domain in full (rest from reference TRBV19 and TRBJ1-1): DGGITQSPKYLFRKEGQNVTLSCEQNLNHDAMYWYRQDPGQGLRLIYYSQIVNDFQKGDIAEGYSVSREKKESFPLTVTSAQKNPTAFYLCAISRSSGAMNTEAFFGQGTRLTVV.

The gene calls are TRBV6-6 and TRBJ1-2, with a weak D call TRBD1 (5 bases). The CDR3 has 14 residues. Germline V lookup: CDR1 MNHNY, CDR2 SVGAGI (reference sequence). Trimming pared 7 bases from V and 0 bases from J, leaving 12 bases between. The CDR3 sequence: CASTALTANYGYTF. The CDR3 DNA follows: TGTGCCAGCACAGCGTTGACAGCTAACTATGGCTACACCTTC.

The CDR3 bases are TGTGCCAGCAGCCCTTCCTACGCACAAGCCCAGTACTTC. It encodes CASSPSYAQAQYF. J is TRBJ2-5 and V is TRBV12-3 or TRBV12-4; D not certain. There are 13 residues in the CDR3. Trimming stripped 6 bases from V and 9 bases from J, with 17 bases between.

The V and J genes are TRBV6-5 and TRBJ1-2; possible D gene TRBD1, 6 bases. V was clipped by 4 bases and J by 0 bases, with 15 bases between them. Germline assignment: CDR1 MNHEY and CDR2 SVGAGI. This CDR3 has 16 amino acids. CDR3 in DNA: TGTGCCAGCAGTTTCCCTCCGGGGGGCCCTAACTATGGCTACACCTTC. Translation: CASSFPPGGPNYGYTF.

The chain carries TRBV27 and TRBJ1-2; D is possibly TRBD1 (6 bases). The V and J ends lost 0 bases and 7 bases respectively, with 15 bases between them. The V gene's germline CDR1 is MNHEY and CDR2 SMNVEV (reference sequence). This CDR3 comprises 15 residues. Written as DNA, the CDR3 is TGTGCCAGCAGTTTATCGAGACAGGTTAACGGTGGCTACACCTTC. Protein: CASSLSRQVNGGYTF.

The chain links TRBV12-5 to TRBJ2-1, with a tentative D call TRBD2 (6 bases). V was clipped by 1 base and J by 10 bases, with 20 bases between them. CDR3 length: 16 residues. The germline V gene encodes CDR1 LGHNT and CDR2 FRNRAP. The CDR3 DNA reads as TGTGCTAGTGGTTTGGAGAGGCCTAGCGCGTCTATAGAGCAGTTCTTC. Translated: CASGLERPSASIEQFF.

This chain uses TRBV19 with TRBJ2-2; D not resolved. Trimming cost V 3 bases and J 1 base, with 9 bases left between them. This CDR3 spans 15 amino acids. The germline CDR1 and CDR2 sequences are LNHDA and SQIVND (reference sequence). Written as DNA, the CDR3 is TGTGCCAGTAGTATTTCTCAGAAGAACACCGGGGAGCTGTTTTTT. The encoded protein is CASSISQKNTGELFF.

The table lists this clone with a few counts. The J gene is TRBJ1-4, the V gene TRBV7-9; the D gene is possibly TRBD1 (5 bases). There are 15 residues in the CDR3. V lost 6 bases, J lost 3 bases, and 14 bases lay in between. Germline CDR1 and CDR2: SEHNR and FQNEAQ (reference sequence). CDR3 region: CASSSQRGANEKLFF. The CDR3 coding sequence is TGTGCCAGCAGTTCACAGCGGGGGGCTAATGAAAAACTGTTTTTT.

For this clone: The junction does not match germline at one end; this may be a read error. This sequence joins TRBV30 and TRBJ1-1; weak D call: TRBD1 (5 bases). Germline loops: CDR1 GTSNPN, CDR2 SVGIG (reference sequence). The length of the CDR3 is 11 residues. DNA of the CDR3: TGTGCCTGGAACCTAGGAGGGGACCCGATCTTT. Translating gives CAWNLGGDPIF.

The chain links TRBV6-8 to TRBJ1-5; D is uncertain. The CDR3 sequence is 14 residues long. The germline V and J ends were trimmed by 0 bases and 6 bases, with 9 bases remaining between them. Germline V gene sequence: CDR1 MNHGY, CDR2 SAAAGT. CDR3 protein: CASSYSGGIQPQHF. The DNA for the CDR3 is TGTGCCAGCAGTTACTCGGGAGGGATTCAGCCCCAGCATTTT.

The CDR3 region is CASSLDGGGYTF. CDR3 DNA sequence: TGTGCCAGCAGCTTGGACGGGGGCGGCTACACCTTC. The chain recombines TRBV5-4 with TRBJ1-2; TRBD1 might be the D (6 bases). Germline CDR1 and CDR2: SGHNT and YYREEE (reference sequence). The CDR3 sequence is 12 residues long. V lost 0 bases, J lost 8 bases, and 8 bases lay in between.